The rows below give T cell receptor beta chains drawn from one sample of a study of blood T cells in healthy people across ages. TCRdb re-analysed the 5' RACE reads in MiXCR, keeping a single row per CDR3 protein. The profile shows roughly 1.5 million distinct CDR3 sequences, 35% to 45% of them singletons. Sequencing used blood. Source of these receptors: a young woman in good health. CDR3s include the opening cysteine and the closing phenylalanine or tryptophan. The D gene is left open where the match is weak. A row's size may be missing; if present it is once, few, many or a size class.

j_call v_call d_call clone_size cdr3_aa cdr3_nt
TRBJ2-5 TRBV9 TRBD2 - CASSVWGLANNEQYF TGTGCCAGCAGCGTTTGGGGACTAGCGAACAATGAGCAGTACTTC
TRBJ2-3 TRBV27 TRBD1 - CASSGLGTGFGGTQYF TGTGCCAGCAGTGGACTCGGGACAGGGTTCGGCGGTACGCAGTATTTT
TRBJ2-7 TRBV6-2/TRBV6-3 - few CASSYINSYEQYF TGTGCCAGCAGTTACATCAACTCCTACGAGCAGTACTTC
TRBJ1-1 TRBV4-1 TRBD1 once CASSQDHMDRGFPEAFF TGCGCCAGCAGCCAAGATCATATGGACAGGGGGTTCCCTGAAGCTTTCTTT
TRBJ2-4 TRBV20-1 - - CSARERGRWTKDIQYF TGCAGTGCTAGAGAACGAGGAAGGTGGACCAAAGACATTCAGTACTTC
TRBJ2-5 TRBV25-1 TRBD1 - CASSEAQGARETQYF TGTGCCAGCAGTGAGGCTCAGGGGGCGAGAGAGACCCAGTACTTC
TRBJ2-1 TRBV27 - - CASSSISGRPPAYEQFF TGTGCCAGCAGTTCCATCTCTGGACGCCCGCCGGCGTATGAGCAGTTCTTC
TRBJ2-3 TRBV27 - - CASSLNRAIDTQYF TGTGCCAGCAGTTTAAACAGGGCGATAGATACGCAGTATTTT
TRBJ2-5 TRBV27 TRBD2 - CASSTSQGLAGNEQYF TGTGCCAGCAGTACCTCCCAAGGACTAGCTGGGAATGAGCAGTACTTC
TRBJ1-4 TRBV27 - few CARSLTGAPNEKLFF TGTGCCAGGAGTCTCACAGGCGCACCTAATGAAAAACTGTTTTTT
TRBJ1-1 TRBV7-6 - - CASSLVGTSEAFF TGTGCCAGCAGCTTAGTTGGGACAAGTGAAGCTTTCTTT
TRBJ2-1 TRBV12-5 - few CASGLVRGGEQFF TGTGCTAGTGGTTTGGTGAGAGGGGGTGAGCAGTTCTTC
TRBJ1-1 TRBV6-2/TRBV6-3 TRBD1 - CASSPGTGGTGAEAFF TGTGCCAGCAGCCCGGGGACAGGGGGTACGGGCGCTGAAGCTTTCTTT
TRBJ1-6 TRBV20-1 - few CSASDRHSPLHF TGCAGTGCTAGTGACAGGCATTCACCCCTCCACTTT
TRBJ1-5 TRBV12-5 - - CASGQGISNQPQHF TGTGCTAGTGGACAAGGGATAAGCAATCAGCCCCAGCATTTT
TRBJ2-1 TRBV6-6 TRBD2 few CASSSGTTFYNEQFF TGTGCCAGCAGTTCCGGGACTACATTCTACAATGAGCAGTTCTTC
TRBJ1-1 TRBV12-3/TRBV12-4 - many CASSLGRKNTEAFF TGTGCCAGCAGTTTGGGCAGGAAGAACACTGAAGCTTTCTTT
TRBJ1-6 TRBV14 TRBD1 - CASSPGGQIYNSPLHF TGTGCCAGCAGCCCCGGGGGACAGATCTATAATTCACCCCTCCACTTT
TRBJ2-3 TRBV4-1 TRBD2 - CASRIKWAGATDTQYF TGCGCCAGCAGAATCAAGTGGGCGGGAGCCACAGATACGCAGTATTTT
TRBJ1-4 TRBV2 TRBD1 many CASKWDRGEKLFF TGTGCCAGCAAGTGGGACAGGGGAGAAAAACTGTTTTTT
TRBJ2-3 TRBV27 - - CASSWGRQADTQYF TGTGCCAGCAGTTGGGGACGGCAAGCAGATACGCAGTATTTT
TRBJ2-7 TRBV20-1 - - CSATGVGSYNEQYF TGCAGTGCTACAGGGGTCGGTTCCTACAATGAGCAGTACTTC
TRBJ1-1 TRBV12-3/TRBV12-4 - - CASSGPVTGLVTEAFF TGTGCCAGCAGTGGCCCCGTAACAGGGCTAGTCACTGAAGCTTTCTTT
TRBJ1-1 TRBV7-8 TRBD1 - CASSARPGQVTEAFF TGTGCCAGCAGCGCTCGACCGGGACAGGTCACTGAAGCTTTCTTT
TRBJ2-7 TRBV12-3/TRBV12-4 - - CASSVWDGTYEQYF TGTGCCAGCAGTGTGTGGGACGGCACCTACGAGCAGTACTTC
TRBJ2-7 TRBV7-2 - few CASSLDPSSVEQYF TGTGCCAGCAGCTTAGATCCTAGTTCAGTAGAGCAGTACTTC
TRBJ2-7 TRBV7-2 TRBD2 - CASSLNGLAGDPYEQYF TGTGCCAGCAGCTTAAATGGATTAGCGGGGGACCCCTACGAGCAGTACTTC
TRBJ1-5 TRBV12-3/TRBV12-4 - - CASRFGRSNQPQHF TGTGCCAGCAGATTTGGGAGAAGCAATCAGCCCCAGCATTTT
TRBJ2-2 TRBV4-2 TRBD2 - CASSQLLAGGSNGELFF TGTGCCAGCAGCCAACTACTAGCGGGAGGGTCAAATGGGGAGCTGTTTTTT
TRBJ2-1 TRBV6-2/TRBV6-3 - few CASSYSTGQETQFF TGTGCCAGCAGTTACTCAACAGGGCAAGAGACCCAGTTCTTC
TRBJ2-7 TRBV7-2 - - CASSLAIPSYEQYF TGTGCCAGCAGCTTAGCTATCCCGTCCTACGAGCAGTACTTC
TRBJ2-2 TRBV25-1 TRBD1 - CASSWRGQGNTGELFF TGTGCCAGCAGTTGGAGGGGACAGGGAAACACCGGGGAGCTGTTTTTT
TRBJ2-1 TRBV19 TRBD2 - CASSIQAGFYNEQFF TGTGCCAGTAGTATACAAGCGGGGTTCTACAATGAGCAGTTCTTC
TRBJ2-3 TRBV29-1 TRBD2 - CSVDGLAGSGVSTDTQYF TGCAGCGTCGACGGACTAGCGGGATCGGGTGTGAGCACAGATACGCAGTATTTT
TRBJ2-7 TRBV27 TRBD1 few CASSLWGGQGREQYF TGTGCCAGCAGTTTATGGGGAGGACAGGGGCGGGAGCAGTACTTC
TRBJ2-1 TRBV5-1 - - CASRYLVESYEQFF TGCGCCAGCAGGTACCTAGTCGAGTCCTACGAGCAGTTCTTC
TRBJ1-4 TRBV23-1 - - CASSQVRGWEKSTYEKLFF TGCGCCAGCAGTCAAGTCCGCGGATGGGAAAAGTCGACTTATGAAAAACTGTTTTTT
TRBJ1-4 TRBV11-2 - few CASSQKKTNEKLFF TGTGCCAGCAGCCAAAAAAAAACTAATGAAAAACTGTTTTTT
TRBJ1-4 TRBV9 - few CASSAGDRRDNEKLFF TGTGCCAGCAGCGCTGGGGACCGCCGAGATAATGAAAAACTGTTTTTT
TRBJ2-1 TRBV27 - many CASSYLGGEQFF TGTGCCAGCTCCTACCTAGGGGGTGAGCAGTTCTTC
TRBJ1-5 TRBV6-2/TRBV6-3 - few CASTRQAINQPQHF TGTGCCAGCACCCGACAGGCGATAAATCAGCCCCAGCATTTT
TRBJ2-3 TRBV7-8 - many CASSPEVVSDTQYF TGTGCCAGCAGTCCCGAGGTAGTCTCAGATACGCAGTATTTT
TRBJ1-5 TRBV20-1 - - CSACGQRAGKYSNQPQHF TGCAGTGCTTGCGGGCAAAGGGCAGGAAAGTATAGCAATCAGCCCCAGCATTTT
TRBJ2-1 TRBV12-3/TRBV12-4 - few CASSLSAATPFF TGTGCCAGCAGTTTAAGCGCGGCTACCCCGTTCTTC
TRBJ1-4 TRBV20-1 TRBD1 - CSANPDRPGKREKLFF TGCAGTGCTAACCCGGACAGGCCCGGTAAACGTGAAAAACTGTTTTTT
TRBJ2-1 TRBV6-2/TRBV6-3 - - CASTDETDLKQFF TGTGCCAGCACCGACGAGACTGATTTGAAGCAGTTCTTC
TRBJ2-7 TRBV18 TRBD1 many CASSPLDRAYEQYF TGTGCCAGCTCACCTTTGGACAGGGCCTACGAGCAGTACTTC
TRBJ2-1 TRBV20-1 TRBD2 - CSAPPQAGGPSFYNEQFF TGCAGTGCTCCCCCGCAAGCGGGAGGGCCCTCGTTCTACAATGAGCAGTTCTTC
TRBJ1-5 TRBV19 - - CASSGGTYQPQHF TGTGCCAGTAGTGGCGGTACATATCAGCCCCAGCATTTT
TRBJ1-5 TRBV2 - - CASSFLGGGNGQPQHF TGTGCCAGCAGTTTCCTCGGTGGAGGGAACGGTCAGCCCCAGCATTTT
TRBJ2-3 TRBV29-1 TRBD2 few CSVAGRALPDTQYF TGCAGCGTTGCCGGGAGGGCCCTCCCAGATACGCAGTATTTT
TRBJ2-1 TRBV20-1 TRBD2 few CSARLAGSFDEQFF TGCAGTGCTAGGCTAGCGGGATCTTTTGATGAGCAGTTCTTC
TRBJ2-1 TRBV20-1 - few CSARDPRGGRSGEQFF TGCAGTGCTAGAGACCCCCGGGGTGGACGATCGGGTGAGCAGTTCTTC
TRBJ2-5 TRBV29-1 TRBD2 - CSVDTSEGAGNEQYF TGCAGCGTTGATACTAGCGAGGGAGCGGGGAATGAGCAGTACTTC
TRBJ2-3 TRBV7-2 - few CASSLVVPTDTQYF TGTGCCAGCAGCTTAGTCGTCCCCACAGATACGCAGTATTTT
TRBJ1-5 TRBV20-1 - many CSARDRRGYNQPQHF TGCAGTGCTAGAGATAGGAGGGGATACAATCAGCCCCAGCATTTT
TRBJ2-1 TRBV6-5 - - CASSLHQGGNEQFF TGTGCCAGCAGTTTACACCAGGGGGGTAATGAGCAGTTCTTC
TRBJ2-7 TRBV29-1 - - CSVVVDYEQYF TGCAGCGTTGTCGTCGATTACGAGCAGTACTTC
TRBJ2-7 TRBV6-5 TRBD1 - CASSADRGKYNEQYF TGTGCCAGCAGTGCGGACAGGGGAAAGTACAATGAGCAGTACTTC
TRBJ2-2 TRBV20-1 - - CSARVRVAPNIGELFF TGCAGTGCTAGAGTGAGAGTAGCTCCGAACATCGGGGAGCTGTTTTTT